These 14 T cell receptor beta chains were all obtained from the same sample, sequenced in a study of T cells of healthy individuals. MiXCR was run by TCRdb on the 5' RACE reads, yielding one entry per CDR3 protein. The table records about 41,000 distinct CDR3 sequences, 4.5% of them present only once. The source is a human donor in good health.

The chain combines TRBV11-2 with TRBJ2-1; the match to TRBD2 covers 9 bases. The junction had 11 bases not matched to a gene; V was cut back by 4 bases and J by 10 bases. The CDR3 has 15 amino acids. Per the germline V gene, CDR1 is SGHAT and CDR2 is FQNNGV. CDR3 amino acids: CASSSEISGRREQFF. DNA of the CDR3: TGTGCCAGCAGCTCTGAGATTAGCGGGAGAAGGGAGCAGTTCTTC.

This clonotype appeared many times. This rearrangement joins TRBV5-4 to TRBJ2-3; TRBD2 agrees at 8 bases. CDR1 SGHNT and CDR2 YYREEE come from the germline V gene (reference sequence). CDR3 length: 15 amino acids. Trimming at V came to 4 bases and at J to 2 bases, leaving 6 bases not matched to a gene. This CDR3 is CASSILAGLTDTQYF. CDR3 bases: TGTGCCAGCAGCATTTTAGCGGGGCTCACAGATACGCAGTATTTT.

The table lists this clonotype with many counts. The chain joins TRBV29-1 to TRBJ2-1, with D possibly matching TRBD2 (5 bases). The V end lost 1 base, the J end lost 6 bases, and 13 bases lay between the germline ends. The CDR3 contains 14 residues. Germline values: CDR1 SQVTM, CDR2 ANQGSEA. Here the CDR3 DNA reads TGCAGCGTTGAAGTTGGTCCTAGCATCAATGAGCAGTTCTTC. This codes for CSVEVGPSINEQFF.

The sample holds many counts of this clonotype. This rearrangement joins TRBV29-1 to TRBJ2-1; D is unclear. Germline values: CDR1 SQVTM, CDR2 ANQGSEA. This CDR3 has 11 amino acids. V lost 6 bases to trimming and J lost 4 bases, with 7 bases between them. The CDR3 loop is CSVSPYNEQFF. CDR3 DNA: TGCAGCGTAAGCCCTTACAATGAGCAGTTCTTC.

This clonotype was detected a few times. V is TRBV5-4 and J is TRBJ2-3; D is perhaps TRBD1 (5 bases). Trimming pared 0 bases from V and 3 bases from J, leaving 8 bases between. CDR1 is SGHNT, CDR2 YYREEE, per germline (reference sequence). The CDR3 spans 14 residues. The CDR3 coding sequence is TGTGCCAGCAGCTTGGATGGACATACAGATACGCAGTATTTT. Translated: CASSLDGHTDTQYF. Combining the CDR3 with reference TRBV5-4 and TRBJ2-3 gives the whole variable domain ETGVTQSPTHLIKTRGQQVTLRCSSQSGHNTVSWYQQALGQGPQFIFQYYREEENGRGNFPPRFSGLQFPNYSSELNVNALELDDSALYLCASSLDGHTDTQYFGPGTRLTVL.

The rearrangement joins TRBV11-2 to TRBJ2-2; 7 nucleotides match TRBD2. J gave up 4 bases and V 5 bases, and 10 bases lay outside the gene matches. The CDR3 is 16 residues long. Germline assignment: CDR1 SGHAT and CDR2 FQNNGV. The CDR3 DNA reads TGTGCCAGCAGCCCCCCCCCGCGGGAGTTCACCGGGGAGCTGTTTTTT. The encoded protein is CASSPPPREFTGELFF.

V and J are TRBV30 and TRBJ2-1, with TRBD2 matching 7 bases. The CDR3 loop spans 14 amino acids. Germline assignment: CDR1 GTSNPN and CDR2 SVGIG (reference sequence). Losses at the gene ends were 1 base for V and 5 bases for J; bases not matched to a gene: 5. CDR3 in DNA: TGTGCCTGGAGTGGAGGGACTACAAACAATGAGCAGTTCTTC. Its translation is CAWSGGTTNNEQFF.

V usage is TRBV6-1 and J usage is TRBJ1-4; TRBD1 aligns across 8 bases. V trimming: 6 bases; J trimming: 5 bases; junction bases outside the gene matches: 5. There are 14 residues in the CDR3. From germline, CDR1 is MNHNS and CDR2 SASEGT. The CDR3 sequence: CASSRQGSNEKLFF. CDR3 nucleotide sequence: TGTGCCAGCAGCAGACAGGGGTCCAATGAAAAACTGTTTTTT.

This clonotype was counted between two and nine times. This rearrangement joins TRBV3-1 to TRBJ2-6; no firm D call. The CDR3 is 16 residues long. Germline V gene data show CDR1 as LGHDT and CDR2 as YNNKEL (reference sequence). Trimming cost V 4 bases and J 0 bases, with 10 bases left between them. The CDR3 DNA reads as TGTGCCAGCAGCCCGCATGGATCCTCTGGGGCCAACGTCCTGACTTTC. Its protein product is CASSPHGSSGANVLTF. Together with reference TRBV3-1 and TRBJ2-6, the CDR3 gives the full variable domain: DTAVSQTPKYLVTQMGNDKSIKCEQNLGHDTMYWYKQDSKKFLKIMFSYNNKELIINETVPNRFSPKSPDKAHLNLHINSLELGDSAVYFCASSPHGSSGANVLTFGAGSRLTVL.

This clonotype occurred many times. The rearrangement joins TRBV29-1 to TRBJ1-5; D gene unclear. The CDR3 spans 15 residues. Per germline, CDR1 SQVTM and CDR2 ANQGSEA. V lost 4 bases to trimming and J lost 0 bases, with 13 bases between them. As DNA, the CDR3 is TGCAGCGTTGCCTCCGCGGCGGATAGCAATCAGCCCCAGCATTTT. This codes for CSVASAADSNQPQHF.

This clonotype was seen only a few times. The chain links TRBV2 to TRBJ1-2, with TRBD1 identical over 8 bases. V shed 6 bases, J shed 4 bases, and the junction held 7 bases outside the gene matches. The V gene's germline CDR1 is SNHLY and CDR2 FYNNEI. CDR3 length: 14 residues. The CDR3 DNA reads TGTGCCAGCAGAGCCGGACAGGGAGTCTATGGCTACACCTTC. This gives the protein CASRAGQGVYGYTF. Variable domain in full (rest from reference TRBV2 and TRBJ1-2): EPEVTQTPSHQVTQMGQEVILRCVPISNHLYFYWYRQILGQKVEFLVSFYNNEISEKSEIFDDQFSVERPDGSNFTLKIRSTKLEDSAMYFCASRAGQGVYGYTFGSGTRLTVV.

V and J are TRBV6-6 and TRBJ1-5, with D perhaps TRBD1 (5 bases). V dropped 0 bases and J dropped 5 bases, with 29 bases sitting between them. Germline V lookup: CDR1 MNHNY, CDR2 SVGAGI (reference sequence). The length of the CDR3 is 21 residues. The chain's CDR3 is CASSYSSWMEGYWLLYQPQHF. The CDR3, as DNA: TGTGCCAGCAGTTACTCCAGTTGGATGGAGGGGTACTGGTTATTATATCAGCCCCAGCATTTT.

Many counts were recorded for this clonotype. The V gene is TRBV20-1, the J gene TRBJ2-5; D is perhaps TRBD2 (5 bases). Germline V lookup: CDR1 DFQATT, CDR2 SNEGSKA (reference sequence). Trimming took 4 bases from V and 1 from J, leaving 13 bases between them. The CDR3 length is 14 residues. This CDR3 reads CSANSGLTQETQYF. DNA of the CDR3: TGCAGTGCTAACAGCGGCCTGACCCAAGAGACCCAGTACTTC.

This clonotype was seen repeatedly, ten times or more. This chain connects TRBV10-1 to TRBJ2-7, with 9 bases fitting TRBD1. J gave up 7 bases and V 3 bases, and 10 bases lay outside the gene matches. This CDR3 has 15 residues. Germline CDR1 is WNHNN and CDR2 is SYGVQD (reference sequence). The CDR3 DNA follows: TGCGCCAGCAGTGAAGGGGGGACAGGGTCGCGGGAGCAGTACTTC. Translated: CASSEGGTGSREQYF.